This TCR beta chain emerged from a study of Graves' ophthalmopathy and Graves' hyperthyroidism. Study overall: At initial diagnosis, peripheral blood was obtained, and this preceded any treatment.

This CDR3 region has 15 residues. Trimming shortened V by 4 bases and J by 1 base, and 13 bases separated the two germline ends. The germline V gene encodes CDR1 SGHVS and CDR2 FNYEAQ. The evidence that diagnosis relied on was clinical symptoms, serum thyroxine, TRAb, thyroid ultrasound and orbital computed tomography. Fresh peripheral blood (10 ml) yielded the PBMCs. Using RNA transcripts, the TCR beta CDR3 regions were amplified. Second-round multiplex PCR came after first-round RT-PCR with HTBI primers. TCRdb used MiXCR to reprocess the multiplex PCR reads, holding one entry per CDR3 protein. The data hold 200,000 to 300,000 distinct CDR3 sequences, with around 50% observed a single time.

The receptor's source is an adult man with Graves' ophthalmopathy. This rearrangement joins TRBV7-6 to TRBJ2-5; the D is unclear. What was sequenced was peripheral blood. Written as DNA, the CDR3 is TGTGCCAGCAGCTCTGACGGGCTAACCCAAGAGACCCAGTACTTC. Its protein is CASSSDGLTQETQYF.